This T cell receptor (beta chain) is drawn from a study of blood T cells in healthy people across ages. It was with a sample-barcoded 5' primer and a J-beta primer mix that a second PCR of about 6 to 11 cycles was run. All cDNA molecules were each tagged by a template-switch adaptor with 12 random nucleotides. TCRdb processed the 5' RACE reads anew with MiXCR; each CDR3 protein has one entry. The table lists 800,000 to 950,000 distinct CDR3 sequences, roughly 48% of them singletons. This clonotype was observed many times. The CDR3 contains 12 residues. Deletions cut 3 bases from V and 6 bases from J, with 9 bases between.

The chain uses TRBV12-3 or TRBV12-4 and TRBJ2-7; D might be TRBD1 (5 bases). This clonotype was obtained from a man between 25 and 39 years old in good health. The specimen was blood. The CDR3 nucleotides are TGTGCCAGCAGTTTGCAGGGTTTCGAGCAGTACTTC. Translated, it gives CASSLQGFEQYF.